This T cell receptor (beta chain) stems from a study of blood T cell repertoires in COVID-19. CDR1 and CDR2 from the germline V gene are MGHRA and YSYEKL. Trimming cost V 1 base and J 2 bases; bases outside gene matches: 2. CDR3 length: 15 residues. The authors' processing: Reference gene primer amplification yielded estimated nucleated cell counts. The assay was immunoSEQ multiplex PCR, and TCRdb's table has in-frame clones only and misses some. The V and J calls and the clone size are those of that table, but D and trimming were determined from the DNA. The sample contains around 45,000 clones, around 80% of which appear only once.

The clonotype was recovered from an elderly man in a cohort sampled during active COVID-19. This rearrangement joins TRBV4-1 to TRBJ2-7, with 10 nucleotides matching TRBD2. The sequenced material came from peripheral blood. The CDR3 region has the DNA TGCGCCAGCAGCCAAGGGCTAGCGGGAGCCTACGAGCAGTACTTC. This gives the protein CASSQGLAGAYEQYF.